This TCR beta chain was observed in a study of T cell repertoires in cytomegalovirus infection. Turning to the study itself: Public TCR beta signatures indicated both CMV infection and matching HLA type. The study, taken as a whole, reports: Ex vivo, HLA-C-restricted CMV-specific TCR beta clonotypes prevailed over the rest of the response.

Trimming at V came to 3 bases and at J to 4 bases, leaving 6 bases not matched to a gene. The germline V gene has CDR1 DFQATT and CDR2 SNEGSKA (reference sequence). CDR3 length: 13 residues. The sample holds a few counts of this clonotype. The target antigen is unknown. TCRdb re-analysed the reads in MiXCR, keeping a single row per CDR3 protein. The repertoire includes about 230,000 distinct CDR3 sequences, roughly 22% of them detected once, and 15% to 20% sits in the top ten. The chain recombines TRBV20-1 with TRBJ2-7, with TRBD1 matching 7 bases. The sample was CD8+ T cells from PBMCs. The sequence was obtained from a human donor in good health (CMV status not recorded). Some clones in this sample may be carry-over from other donors' samples. The CDR3 bases are TGCAGTGCTAGCACGGGACAGTTTTACGAGCAGTACTTC. Protein: CSASTGQFYEQYF.